This T cell receptor (beta chain) was sequenced in a study of shared clonotypes between healthy human individuals. Every subset had its genomic DNA shared out evenly among several immunoSEQ plates. The protocol was immunoSEQ multiplex PCR, while the TCRdb copy is restricted to in-frame clones and leaves out a portion. The sample records 2 million to 3 million clones, 90% to 95% being singletons. As concerns this clone: The antigen remains unidentified.

Study-wide findings and caveats: Shared clonotypes across all four donors exceeded non-shared ones in generation probability. Apart from blood, nothing was sampled; tissue repertoires likely differ.

V was pared by 2 bases and J by 1 base, with 9 bases between. The CDR3 spans 14 residues. Germline V gene sequence: CDR1 SGHRS, CDR2 YFSETQ. The chain employs TRBV5-1 and TRBJ1-1; D unresolved. Sample: naive CD4+ T cells from PBMCs. The subset denotes: CD45RA+ positively selected. This TCR was sampled from a man younger than 30 in good health. Some clones in this sample may be carry-over from other donors' samples. The CDR3 spells CASSLLAANTEAFF. The CDR3 region has the DNA TGCGCCAGCAGCTTACTGGCGGCGAACACTGAAGCTTTCTTT.